The T cell receptor (beta chain) under discussion was sequenced for a study of somatic mutations in cytotoxic T cells in rheumatoid arthritis. Overall study results and limits: TRBV07's slight underrepresentation, observed in rheumatoid arthritis patients, lacked adjustment for multiple comparisons.

This clone was counted only a few times. Its antigen is still unknown. Sequenced by immunoSEQ multiplex PCR; TCRdb stores in-frame clones only, minus some. The table shows 20,000 or so clones, with 82% occurring only once. V lost 1 base and J 3 bases, leaving 10 bases between the germline ends. The CDR3 length is 14 residues. Germline V lookup: CDR1 LGHNA, CDR2 YNFKEQ. The chain recombines TRBV4-2 with TRBJ2-7; tentative D call: TRBD2 (6 bases). The TCR comes from a woman between 45 and 60 years old in good health. Sample: CD8+ T cells sorted from blood. The CDR3, as DNA: TGTGCCAGCAGCCAAGGGCTAGCGCGCTACGAGCAGTACTTC. Translating gives CASSQGLARYEQYF.